The text below deals with one T cell receptor (beta chain). Generated by immunoSEQ multiplex PCR, the TCRdb table keeps only in-frame clones and is missing some. This repertoire shows about 1.1 million clones, 75% to 80% found once; its top ten account for 0.52%. The data originate from a study of shared clonotypes between healthy human individuals. Splitting the CD4+ cells yielded a CD45RA+ naive subset and a CD45RA-negative memory subset. Sequencing was carried out using memory CD4+ T cells from PBMCs. As for subset: CD45RA-negative fraction. The receptor's source is a man younger than 35 in good health. Some clones in this sample may be carry-over from other donors' samples.

CDR3 in DNA: TGCGCCAGCAGCTTAAGGTACAGGACCCTCAGCACAGATACGCAGTATTTT. Its protein is CASSLRYRTLSTDTQYF. The rearrangement links TRBV5-1 to TRBJ2-3, with D perhaps TRBD1 (5 bases). The CDR3 loop spans 17 amino acids. Germline V gene data show CDR1 as SGHRS and CDR2 as YFSETQ. Trimming took off 2 bases at V and 0 bases at J, with 16 bases between the two ends.